Following are 9 T cell receptor beta chains from one sample sequenced in a study of blood T cell repertoires in COVID-19. Some clones are missing from TCRdb's copy, which holds only in-frame ones; the method was immunoSEQ multiplex PCR. The sample lists over 100,000 clones; approximately 86% were seen once. Material for sequencing was peripheral blood. The source is a woman in her seventies with COVID-19, enrolled during active disease.

The V and J genes are TRBV28 and TRBJ2-2; 9 bases line up with TRBD1. This CDR3 spans 16 amino acids. Germline V gives CDR1 MDHEN, CDR2 SYDVKM. The trim removed 7 bases at V and 6 bases at J, leaving 12 bases unmatched. CDR3 coding DNA: TGTGCCAGCACCTCCAAGGGACAGGGTCTTCCCGGGGAGCTGTTTTTT. This sequence encodes CASTSKGQGLPGELFF.

The V and J genes are TRBV19 and TRBJ1-6; TRBD1 might be the D (6 bases). The CDR3 runs to 14 residues. CDR1 is LNHDA and CDR2 is SQIVND in the germline V gene (reference sequence). V shed 5 bases and J shed 10 bases, with 15 bases lying between them. CDR3 residues: CASSPDRIGSPLHF. The CDR3 bases are TGTGCCAGTAGTCCCGACAGGATTGGATCACCCCTCCACTTT. Complete variable domain (other parts from reference TRBV19 and TRBJ1-6): DGGITQSPKYLFRKEGQNVTLSCEQNLNHDAMYWYRQDPGQGLRLIYYSQIVNDFQKGDIAEGYSVSREKKESFPLTVTSAQKNPTAFYLCASSPDRIGSPLHFGNGTRLTVT.

The chain uses TRBV6-4 and TRBJ2-1; D gene ambiguous. CDR1 is MRHNA, CDR2 SNTAGT, per germline. The CDR3 covers 15 residues. V shed 3 bases and J shed 2 bases, with 11 bases lying between them. The CDR3 coding sequence is TGTGCCAGCAGTGATCAGATGAGGCCCTACAATGAGCAGTTCTTC. Amino acid sequence: CASSDQMRPYNEQFF.

V and J are TRBV7-9 and TRBJ2-3; TRBD2 matches 9 bases. CDR3 length: 16 residues. Unmatched junction bases numbered 11, after V lost 5 bases and J lost 5 bases. Germline CDR1 and CDR2: SEHNR and FQNEAQ (reference sequence). CDR3 in DNA: TGTGCCAGCAGCCTACTCGGCGGGGGGGCCAGAGATACGCAGTATTTT. Amino acid sequence: CASSLLGGGARDTQYF.

The chain couples TRBV5-1 to TRBJ2-2, with D tentatively TRBD2 (5 bases). This CDR3 spans 13 amino acids. Trimming took off 4 bases at V and 4 bases at J, with 8 bases between the two ends. The germline V gene has CDR1 SGHRS and CDR2 YFSETQ. This chain's CDR3 is CASSSRGTGELFF. The DNA for the CDR3 is TGCGCCAGCAGCAGCCGGGGCACCGGGGAGCTGTTTTTT. The whole variable domain, remainder taken from reference TRBV5-1 and TRBJ2-2, is KAGVTQTPRYLIKTRGQQVTLSCSPISGHRSVSWYQQTPGQGLQFLFEYFSETQRNKGNFPGRFSGRQFSNSRSEMNVSTLELGDSALYLCASSSRGTGELFFGEGSRLTVL.

The rearrangement uses TRBV20-1 and TRBJ2-3, with a weak D call TRBD2 (6 bases). V was pared by 3 bases and J by 6 bases, with 25 bases between. CDR1 is DFQATT, CDR2 SNEGSKA, per germline (reference sequence). This CDR3 contains 17 residues. CDR3 sequence (DNA): TGCAGTGCTAGTGCCTCTTTCGGGGGAACCCCGAGTGATACGCAGTATTTT. Translation gives CSASASFGGTPSDTQYF.

The CDR3 here is CASRAGPGTGEQYF. The CDR3 DNA reads as TGTGCCAGCAGAGCGGGTCCGGGGACGGGGGAGCAGTACTTC. The chain carries TRBV3-1 (or the pseudogene TRBV3-2) and TRBJ2-7, with D maybe TRBD2 (6 bases). CDR1 is LGHDT, CDR2 YNNKEL, per germline (reference sequence). Trimming removed 6 bases at V and 7 bases at J, with 19 bases between. The CDR3 length is 14 residues.

The chain employs TRBV6-6 and TRBJ1-5, with a weak D call TRBD1 (5 bases). V shed 0 bases and J shed 4 bases, with 7 bases lying between them. CDR1 is MNHNY, CDR2 SVGAGI, per germline (reference sequence). This CDR3 comprises 14 residues. In DNA, the CDR3 is TGTGCCAGCAGTTACTCGACAGAGAATCAGCCCCAGCATTTT. Its translation: CASSYSTENQPQHF.

A note on this clone: Distinct nucleotide sequences in the sample also encode this CDR3. This sequence joins TRBV9 and TRBJ1-3, with 7 bases lining up with TRBD1. Germline V gives CDR1 SGDLS, CDR2 YYNGEE. V dropped 0 bases and J dropped 8; count of bases not matched to a gene: 2. CDR3 length equals 13 residues. CDR3 sequence (DNA): TGTGCCAGCAGCGTAGGACAGGGAGACACCATATATTTT. This sequence encodes CASSVGQGDTIYF.